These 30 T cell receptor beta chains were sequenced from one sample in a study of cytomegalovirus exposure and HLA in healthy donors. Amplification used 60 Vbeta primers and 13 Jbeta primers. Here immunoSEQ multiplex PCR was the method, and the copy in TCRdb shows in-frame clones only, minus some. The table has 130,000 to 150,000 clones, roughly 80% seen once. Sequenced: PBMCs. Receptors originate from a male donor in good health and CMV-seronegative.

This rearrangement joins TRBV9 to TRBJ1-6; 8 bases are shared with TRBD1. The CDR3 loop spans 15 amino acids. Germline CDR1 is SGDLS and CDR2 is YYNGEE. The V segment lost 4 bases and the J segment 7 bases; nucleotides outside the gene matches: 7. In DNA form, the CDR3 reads TGTGCCAGCAGCCTGACAGGGGTACGGAATTCACCCCTCCACTTT. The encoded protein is CASSLTGVRNSPLHF.

The chain's CDR3 is CASRDSKSGANVLTF. In DNA, the CDR3 is TGTGCCAGCCGGGATTCCAAATCTGGGGCCAACGTCCTGACTTTC. The chain combines TRBV19 with TRBJ2-6, with D maybe TRBD2 (5 bases). CDR1 is LNHDA and CDR2 is SQIVND in the germline V gene (reference sequence). The CDR3 has 15 residues. Trimming took 9 bases from V and 1 from J, leaving 13 bases between them.

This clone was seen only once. CDR3 nucleotides: TGTGCCAGCAGTTTATCGACAGGGGCTGAAGCTTTCTTT. Encoded protein: CASSLSTGAEAFF. This chain connects TRBV27 to TRBJ1-1; 8 bases agree with TRBD1. This CDR3 comprises 13 residues. Germline lookup yields CDR1 MNHEY and CDR2 SMNVEV (reference sequence). J lost 6 bases, V lost 0 bases, and 0 bases had no gene match.

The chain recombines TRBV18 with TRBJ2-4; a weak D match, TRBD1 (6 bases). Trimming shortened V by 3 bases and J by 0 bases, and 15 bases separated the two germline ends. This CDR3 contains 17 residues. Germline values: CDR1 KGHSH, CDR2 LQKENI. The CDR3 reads CASSPIAGALAKNIQYF. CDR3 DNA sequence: TGTGCCAGCTCACCTATAGCAGGGGCCCTAGCCAAAAACATTCAGTACTTC.

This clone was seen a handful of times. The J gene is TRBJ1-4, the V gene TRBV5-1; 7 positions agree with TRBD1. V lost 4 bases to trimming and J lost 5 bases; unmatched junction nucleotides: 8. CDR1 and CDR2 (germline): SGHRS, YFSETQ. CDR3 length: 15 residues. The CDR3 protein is CASSVSGQLNEKLFF. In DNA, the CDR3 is TGCGCCAGCAGCGTCTCGGGACAGCTAAATGAAAAACTGTTTTTT.

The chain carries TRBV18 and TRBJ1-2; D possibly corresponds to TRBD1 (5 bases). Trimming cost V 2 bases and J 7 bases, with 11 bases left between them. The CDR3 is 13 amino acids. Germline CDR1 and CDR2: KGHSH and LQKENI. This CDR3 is CASSPIQGPGYTF. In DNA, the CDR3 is TGTGCCAGCTCACCAATCCAGGGTCCTGGCTACACCTTC. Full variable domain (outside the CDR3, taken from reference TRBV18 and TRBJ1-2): NAGVMQNPRHLVRRRGQEARLRCSPMKGHSHVYWYRQLPEEGLKFMVYLQKENIIDESGMPKERFSAEFPKEGPSILRIQQVVRGDSAAYFCASSPIQGPGYTFGSGTRLTVV.

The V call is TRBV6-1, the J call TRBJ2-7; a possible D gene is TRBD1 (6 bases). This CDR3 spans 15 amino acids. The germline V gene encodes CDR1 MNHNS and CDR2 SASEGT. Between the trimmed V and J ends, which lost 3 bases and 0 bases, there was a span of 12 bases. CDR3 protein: CASSDLTGSSYEQYF. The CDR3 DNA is TGTGCCAGCAGTGACCTTACAGGGAGCTCCTACGAGCAGTACTTC.

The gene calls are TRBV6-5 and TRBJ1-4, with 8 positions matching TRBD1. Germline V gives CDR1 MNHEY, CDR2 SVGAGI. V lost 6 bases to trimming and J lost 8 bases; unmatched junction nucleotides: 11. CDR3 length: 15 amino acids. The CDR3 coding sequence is TGTGCCAGCAGGGGGGGGTCAGGGGGCGCAGAAAAACTGTTTTTT. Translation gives CASRGGSGGAEKLFF.

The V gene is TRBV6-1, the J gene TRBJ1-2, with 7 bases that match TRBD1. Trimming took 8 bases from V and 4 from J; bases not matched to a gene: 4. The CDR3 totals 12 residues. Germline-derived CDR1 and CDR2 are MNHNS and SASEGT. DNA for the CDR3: TGTGCCAGCGTTCGGGACAGCTATGGCTACACCTTC. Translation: CASVRDSYGYTF.

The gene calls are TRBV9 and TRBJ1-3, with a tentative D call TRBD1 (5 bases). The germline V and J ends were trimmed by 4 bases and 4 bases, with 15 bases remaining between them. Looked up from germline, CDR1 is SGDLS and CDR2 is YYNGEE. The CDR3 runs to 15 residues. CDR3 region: CASSSGGNSGNTIYF. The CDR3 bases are TGTGCCAGCAGCTCGGGGGGGAACTCCGGAAACACCATATATTTT.

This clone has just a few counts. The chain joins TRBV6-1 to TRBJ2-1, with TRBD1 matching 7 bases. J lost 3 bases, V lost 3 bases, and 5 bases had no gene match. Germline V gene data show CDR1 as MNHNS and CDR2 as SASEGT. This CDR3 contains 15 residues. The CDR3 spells CASSDLAGGYNEQFF. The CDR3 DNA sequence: TGTGCCAGCAGTGATCTGGCAGGGGGCTACAATGAGCAGTTCTTC.

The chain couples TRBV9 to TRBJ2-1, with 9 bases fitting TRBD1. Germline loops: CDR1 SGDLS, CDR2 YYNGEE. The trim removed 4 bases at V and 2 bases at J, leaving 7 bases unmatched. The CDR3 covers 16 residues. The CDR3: CASSPRDRVAYNEQFF. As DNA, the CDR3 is TGTGCCAGCAGCCCCCGGGACAGGGTTGCCTACAATGAGCAGTTCTTC.

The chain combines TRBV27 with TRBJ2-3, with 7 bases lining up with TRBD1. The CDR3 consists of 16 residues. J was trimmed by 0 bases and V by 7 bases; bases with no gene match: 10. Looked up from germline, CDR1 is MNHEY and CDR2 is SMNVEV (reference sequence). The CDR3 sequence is CASNSFQGVSTDTQYF. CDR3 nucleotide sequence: TGTGCCAGCAACTCCTTCCAGGGGGTTAGCACAGATACGCAGTATTTT.

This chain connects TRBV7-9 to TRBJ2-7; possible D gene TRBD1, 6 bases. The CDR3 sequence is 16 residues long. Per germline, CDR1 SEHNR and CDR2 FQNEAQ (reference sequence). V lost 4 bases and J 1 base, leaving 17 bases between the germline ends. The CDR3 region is CASSSQPYTGSYEQYF. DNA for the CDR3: TGTGCCAGCAGCTCGCAGCCCTACACAGGGTCCTACGAGCAGTACTTC.

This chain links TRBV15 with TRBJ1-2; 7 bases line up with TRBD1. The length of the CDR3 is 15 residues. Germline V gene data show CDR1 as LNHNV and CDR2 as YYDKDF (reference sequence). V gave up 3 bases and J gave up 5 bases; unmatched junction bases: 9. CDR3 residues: CATSSTMGTDYGYTF. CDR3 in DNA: TGTGCCACCAGCAGTACCATGGGGACAGATTATGGCTACACCTTC.

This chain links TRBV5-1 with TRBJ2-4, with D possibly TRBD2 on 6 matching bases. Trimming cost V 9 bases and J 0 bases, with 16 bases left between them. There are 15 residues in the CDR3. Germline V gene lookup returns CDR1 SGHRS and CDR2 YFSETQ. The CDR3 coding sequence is TGCGCCATCCCATCTCCTAGCGTAGCCAAAAACATTCAGTACTTC. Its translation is CAIPSPSVAKNIQYF.

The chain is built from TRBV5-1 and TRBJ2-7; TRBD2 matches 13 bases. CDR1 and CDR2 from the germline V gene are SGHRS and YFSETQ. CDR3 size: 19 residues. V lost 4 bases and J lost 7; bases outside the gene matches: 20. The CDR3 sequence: CASSQQGTSGDYRTGEQYF. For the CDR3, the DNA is TGCGCCAGCAGCCAACAAGGGACTAGCGGGGACTACCGAACCGGGGAGCAGTACTTC.

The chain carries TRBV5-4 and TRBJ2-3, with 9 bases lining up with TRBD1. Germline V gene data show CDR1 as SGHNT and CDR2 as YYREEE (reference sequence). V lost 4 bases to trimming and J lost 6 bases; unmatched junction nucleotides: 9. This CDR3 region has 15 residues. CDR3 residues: CASSLGQGPLDTQYF. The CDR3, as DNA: TGTGCCAGCAGCCTTGGACAGGGGCCTTTGGATACGCAGTATTTT.

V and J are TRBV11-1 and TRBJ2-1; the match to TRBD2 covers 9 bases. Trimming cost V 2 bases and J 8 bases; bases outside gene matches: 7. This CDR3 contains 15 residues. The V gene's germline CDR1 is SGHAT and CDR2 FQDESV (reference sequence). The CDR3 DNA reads TGTGCCAGCAGCTTAAATGGACTAGCGAGGGATGAGCAGTTCTTC. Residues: CASSLNGLARDEQFF.

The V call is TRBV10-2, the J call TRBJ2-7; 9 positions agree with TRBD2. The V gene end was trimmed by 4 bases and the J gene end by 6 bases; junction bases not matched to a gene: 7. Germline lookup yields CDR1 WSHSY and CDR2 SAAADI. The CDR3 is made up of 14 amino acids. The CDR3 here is CASSGSGSTGEQYF. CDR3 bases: TGCGCCAGCAGTGGTAGCGGGAGTACGGGCGAGCAGTACTTC.

CDR3 in DNA: TGTGCCAGCAGCTTGGGAGCGGGCCAAGAGACCCAGTACTTC. Encoded protein: CASSLGAGQETQYF. The chain carries TRBV5-6 and TRBJ2-5, with D tentatively TRBD2 (6 bases). From germline, CDR1 is SGHDT and CDR2 YYEEEE. This CDR3 has 14 residues. Trimming stripped 0 bases from V and 1 base from J, with 7 bases between.

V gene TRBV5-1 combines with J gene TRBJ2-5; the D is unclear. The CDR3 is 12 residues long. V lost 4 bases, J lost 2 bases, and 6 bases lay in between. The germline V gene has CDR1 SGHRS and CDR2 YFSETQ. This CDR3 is CASSPGQETQYF. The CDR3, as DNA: TGCGCCAGCAGCCCCGGTCAAGAGACCCAGTACTTC.

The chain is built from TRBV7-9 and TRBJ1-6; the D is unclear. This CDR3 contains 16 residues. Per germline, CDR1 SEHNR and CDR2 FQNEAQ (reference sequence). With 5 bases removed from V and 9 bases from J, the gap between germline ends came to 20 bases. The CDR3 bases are TGTGCCAGCAGCCCACTAGGACTCCCAAAAGTTTCACCCCTCCACTTT. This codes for CASSPLGLPKVSPLHF.

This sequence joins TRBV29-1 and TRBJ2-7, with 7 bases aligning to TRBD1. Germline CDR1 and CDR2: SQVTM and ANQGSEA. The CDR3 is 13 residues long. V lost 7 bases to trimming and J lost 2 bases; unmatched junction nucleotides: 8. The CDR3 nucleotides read TGCAGCGCCATAGACAGGGCTACCTACGAGCAGTACTTC. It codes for CSAIDRATYEQYF.

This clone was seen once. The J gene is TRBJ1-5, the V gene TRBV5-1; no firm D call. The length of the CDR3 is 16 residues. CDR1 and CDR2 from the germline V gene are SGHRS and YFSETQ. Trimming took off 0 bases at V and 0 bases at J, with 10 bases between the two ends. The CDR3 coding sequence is TGCGCCAGCAGCTTGGCCCCAAGCCCTAGCAATCAGCCCCAGCATTTT. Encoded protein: CASSLAPSPSNQPQHF.

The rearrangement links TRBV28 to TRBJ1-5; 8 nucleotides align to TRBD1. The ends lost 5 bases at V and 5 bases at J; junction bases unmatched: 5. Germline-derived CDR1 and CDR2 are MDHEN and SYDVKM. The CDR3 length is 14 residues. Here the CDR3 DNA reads TGTGCCAGCAGTACCGGGACAGGAGATCAGCCCCAGCATTTT. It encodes CASSTGTGDQPQHF.

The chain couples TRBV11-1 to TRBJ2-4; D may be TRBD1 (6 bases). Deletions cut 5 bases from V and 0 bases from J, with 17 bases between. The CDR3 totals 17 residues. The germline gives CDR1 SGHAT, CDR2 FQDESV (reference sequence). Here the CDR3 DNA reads TGTGCCAGCAGCGAGAATCAGGGGATACTAGCCAAAAACATTCAGTACTTC. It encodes CASSENQGILAKNIQYF.

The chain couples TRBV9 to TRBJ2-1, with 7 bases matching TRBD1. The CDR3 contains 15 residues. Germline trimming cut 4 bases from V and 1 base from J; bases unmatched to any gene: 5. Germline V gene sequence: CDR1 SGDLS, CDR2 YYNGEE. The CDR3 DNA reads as TGTGCCAGCAGCCAAGACAGGGAGTCCTACAATGAGCAGTTCTTC. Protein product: CASSQDRESYNEQFF.

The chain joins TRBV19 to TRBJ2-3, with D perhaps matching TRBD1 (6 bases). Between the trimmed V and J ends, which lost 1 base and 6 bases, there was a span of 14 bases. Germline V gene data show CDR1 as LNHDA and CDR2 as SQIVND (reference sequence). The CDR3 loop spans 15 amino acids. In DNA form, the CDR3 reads TGTGCCAGTAGTATAGGTTCCAGGGGTCGGGATACGCAGTATTTT. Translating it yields CASSIGSRGRDTQYF.

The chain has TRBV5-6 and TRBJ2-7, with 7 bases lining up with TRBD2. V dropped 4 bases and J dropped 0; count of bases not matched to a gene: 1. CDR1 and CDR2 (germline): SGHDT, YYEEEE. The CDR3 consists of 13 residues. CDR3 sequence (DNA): TGTGCCAGCAGCAGGGACTACTCCTACGAGCAGTACTTC. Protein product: CASSRDYSYEQYF.